At least ten counts were recorded for the clone carrying this TCR beta chain. The sample is drawn from a study of Graves' ophthalmopathy and Graves' hyperthyroidism. Amplification of TCR beta CDR3 regions used RNA transcripts. In the first round, RT-PCR was carried out with HTBI primers, and a multiplex PCR formed the second round. TCRdb passed the multiplex PCR reads through MiXCR, listing each CDR3 protein once. The table lists 450,000 to 600,000 distinct CDR3 sequences, approximately 37% of them singletons. This clonotype was sampled from an adult man with Graves' hyperthyroidism. Input material: peripheral blood or thyroid tissue (not recorded which).

The CDR3 reads CASSLRGPYGYTF. Written as DNA, the CDR3 is TGTGCCAGCAGTTTACGGGGGCCCTATGGCTACACCTTC. V and J are TRBV12-3 or TRBV12-4 and TRBJ1-2, with D perhaps matching TRBD1 (6 bases). The CDR3 runs 13 residues. The V gene lost 2 bases and the J gene lost 4 bases, with 8 bases spanning the gap.